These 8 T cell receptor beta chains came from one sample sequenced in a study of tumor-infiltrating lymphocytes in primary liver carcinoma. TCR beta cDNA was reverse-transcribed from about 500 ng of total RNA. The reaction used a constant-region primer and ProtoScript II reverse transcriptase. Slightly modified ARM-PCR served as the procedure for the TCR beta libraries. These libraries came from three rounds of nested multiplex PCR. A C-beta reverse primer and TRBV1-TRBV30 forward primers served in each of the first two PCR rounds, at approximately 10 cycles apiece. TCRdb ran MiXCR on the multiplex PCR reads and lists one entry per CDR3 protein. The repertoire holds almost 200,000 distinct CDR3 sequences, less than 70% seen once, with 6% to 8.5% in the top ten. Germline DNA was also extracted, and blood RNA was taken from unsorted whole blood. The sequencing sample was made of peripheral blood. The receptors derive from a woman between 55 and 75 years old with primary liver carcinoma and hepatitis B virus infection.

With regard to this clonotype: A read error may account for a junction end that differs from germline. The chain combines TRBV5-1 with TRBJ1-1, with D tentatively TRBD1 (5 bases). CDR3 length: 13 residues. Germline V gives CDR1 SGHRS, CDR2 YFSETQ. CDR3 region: CAISLQGAREAFF. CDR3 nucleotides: TGCGCCATCAGCTTACAAGGGGCAAGGGAAGCTTTCTTT.

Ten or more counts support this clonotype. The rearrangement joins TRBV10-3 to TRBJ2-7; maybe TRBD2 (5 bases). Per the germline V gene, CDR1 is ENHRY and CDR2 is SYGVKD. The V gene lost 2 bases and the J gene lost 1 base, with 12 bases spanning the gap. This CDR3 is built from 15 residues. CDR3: CAISEKADTSYEQYF. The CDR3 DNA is TGTGCCATCAGTGAGAAAGCGGATACTTCCTACGAGCAGTACTTC.

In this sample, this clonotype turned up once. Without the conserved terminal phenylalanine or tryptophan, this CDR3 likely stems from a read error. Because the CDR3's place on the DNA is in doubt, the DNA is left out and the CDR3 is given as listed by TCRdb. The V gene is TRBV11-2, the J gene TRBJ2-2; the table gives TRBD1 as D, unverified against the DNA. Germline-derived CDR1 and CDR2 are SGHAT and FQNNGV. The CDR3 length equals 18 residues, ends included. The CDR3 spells CANRSIPWRRGNTGELLI.

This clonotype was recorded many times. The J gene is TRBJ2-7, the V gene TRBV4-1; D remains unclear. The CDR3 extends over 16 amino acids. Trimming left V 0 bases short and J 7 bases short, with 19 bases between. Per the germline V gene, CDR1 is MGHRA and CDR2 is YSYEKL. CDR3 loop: CASSQDHNPHYGEQYF. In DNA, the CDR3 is TGCGCCAGCAGCCAAGATCATAACCCCCATTACGGGGAGCAGTACTTC.

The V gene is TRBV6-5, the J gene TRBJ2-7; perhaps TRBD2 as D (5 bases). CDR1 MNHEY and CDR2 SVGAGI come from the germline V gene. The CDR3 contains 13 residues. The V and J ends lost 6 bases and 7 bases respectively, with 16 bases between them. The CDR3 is CASRQQRALEQYF. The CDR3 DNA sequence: TGTGCCAGCAGACAACAGAGGGCGCTTGAGCAGTACTTC.

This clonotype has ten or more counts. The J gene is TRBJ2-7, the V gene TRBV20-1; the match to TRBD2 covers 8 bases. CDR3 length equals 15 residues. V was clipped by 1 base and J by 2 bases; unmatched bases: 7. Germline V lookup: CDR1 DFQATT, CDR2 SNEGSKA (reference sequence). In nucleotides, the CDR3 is TGCAGTGCTAGAGGGGGAGCGGGAGCCACCTACGAGCAGTACTTC. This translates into CSARGGAGATYEQYF.

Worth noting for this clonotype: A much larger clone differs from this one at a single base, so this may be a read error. The chain's CDR3 is CSVEVGANTEAFF. As DNA, the CDR3 is TGCAGCGTTGAAGTGGGGGCAAACACTGAAGCTTTCTTT. The genes are TRBV29-1 and TRBJ1-1; D is possibly TRBD1 (6 bases). This CDR3 spans 13 amino acids. V lost 1 base and J 2 bases, leaving 8 bases between the germline ends. Germline lookup yields CDR1 SQVTM and CDR2 ANQGSEA.

The CDR3 DNA reads as TGTGCCAGTTTCCAGGGTTACACTGAAGCTTTCTTT. It encodes CASFQGYTEAFF. The chain joins TRBV28 to TRBJ1-1; possibly TRBD1 for D (5 bases). Germline CDR1 MDHEN, CDR2 SYDVKM. V lost 9 bases to trimming and J lost 3 bases, with 11 bases between them. The CDR3 spans 12 residues. The full variable domain, with the rest looked up from reference TRBV28 and TRBJ1-1, is DVKVTQSSRYLVKRTGEKVFLECVQDMDHENMFWYRQDPGLGLRLIYFSYDVKMKEKGDIPEGYSVSREKKERFSLILESASTNQTSMYLCASFQGYTEAFFGQGTRLTVV.